Shown below are 18 T cell receptor beta chains from a single sample sequenced in a study of beta chain features in type 1 diabetes. Findings and limits, study-wide: Among patients with Type 1 diabetes, TCRB CDR3s were moderately but significantly shorter in every one of the four CD4+ subsets.

The whole isolated RNA underwent reverse transcription, so sequencing captured expressed TCRB transcripts. Some clones are missing from TCRdb's copy, which holds only in-frame ones; the method was immunoSEQ multiplex PCR. The data show about 340,000 clones, with 7% to 10% seen just once and around 1% held by the top ten. No antigen has been assigned to these receptors. The sample consisted of central memory CD4+ T cells from blood. The receptors derive from a man aged 25-45 years with type 1 diabetes.

A few counts support this clone. The V and J genes are TRBV7-6 and TRBJ2-7; TRBD1 matches 11 bases. The germline V gene encodes CDR1 SGHVS and CDR2 FNYEAQ. V trimming: 2 bases; J trimming: 6 bases; junction bases outside the gene matches: 9. The CDR3 covers 16 residues. The CDR3 sequence: CASSLFGTGGGSEQYF. Here the CDR3 DNA reads TGTGCCAGCAGCTTATTTGGGACAGGGGGAGGGAGCGAGCAGTACTTC.

This clone was counted between two and nine times. This sequence joins TRBV7-9 and TRBJ1-6, with D unresolved. CDR3 length equals 12 residues. The germline V and J ends were trimmed by 0 bases and 8 bases, with 2 bases remaining between them. Germline CDR1 is SEHNR and CDR2 is FQNEAQ (reference sequence). The CDR3 spells CASSLADSPLHF. CDR3 nucleotide sequence: TGTGCCAGCAGCTTAGCGGATTCACCCCTCCACTTT.

The table lists this clone with a few counts. The V call is TRBV28, the J call TRBJ2-4, with a possible D match to TRBD2 (6 bases). Germline V gene data show CDR1 as MDHEN and CDR2 as SYDVKM. This CDR3 spans 14 amino acids. V was pared by 3 bases and J by 1 base, with 7 bases between. CDR3 bases: TGTGCCAGCAGTTTGGAGGGGGCCAAAAACATTCAGTACTTC. Translating it yields CASSLEGAKNIQYF.

This sequence joins TRBV7-9 and TRBJ2-1, with D hard to call. The CDR3 length is 14 residues. Per germline, CDR1 SEHNR and CDR2 FQNEAQ (reference sequence). The V end lost 1 base, the J end lost 5 bases, and 9 bases lay between the germline ends. CDR3 amino acids: CASSLGQADNEQFF. The CDR3 DNA sequence: TGTGCCAGCAGCTTAGGGCAGGCAGACAATGAGCAGTTCTTC. Looking up the rest from reference TRBV7-9 and TRBJ2-1 gives the full variable domain: DTGVSQNPRHKITKRGQNVTFRCDPISEHNRLYWYRQTLGQGPEFLTYFQNEAQLEKSRLLSDRFSAERPKGSFSTLEIQRTEQGDSAMYLCASSLGQADNEQFFGPGTRLTVL.

V is TRBV14 and J is TRBJ1-1, with 8 nucleotides matching TRBD1. Germline values: CDR1 SGHDN, CDR2 FVKESK. This CDR3 spans 16 amino acids. With V trimmed by 2 bases and J by 2 bases, 7 bases remained unmatched. The CDR3 DNA sequence: TGTGCCAGCAGCCAACCACGGACAGGGCTAAACACTGAAGCTTTCTTT. Translation gives CASSQPRTGLNTEAFF.

In this sample, this clone turned up a few times. The chain employs TRBV19 and TRBJ2-5, with a tentative D call TRBD1 (7 bases). Trimming removed 10 bases from V and 0 bases from J, with 15 bases in between. Per germline, CDR1 LNHDA and CDR2 SQIVND (reference sequence). The CDR3 loop spans 14 amino acids. The CDR3 protein is CATSAGGNQETQYF. Here the CDR3 DNA reads TGTGCCACGTCTGCAGGGGGGAACCAAGAGACCCAGTACTTC.

This clone was seen a handful of times. This chain links TRBV9 with TRBJ2-3; 11 bases fit TRBD1. The CDR3 covers 16 residues. V dropped 0 bases and J dropped 2; count of bases not matched to a gene: 2. Germline V CDR1 and CDR2: SGDLS, YYNGEE. Here the CDR3 DNA reads TGTGCCAGCAGCGTAGGGGACAGGGGGATCACAGATACGCAGTATTTT. As protein: CASSVGDRGITDTQYF.

V is TRBV7-2 and J is TRBJ2-3; D possibly uses TRBD1 or TRBD2 (7 bases each). Germline V gene data show CDR1 as SGHTA and CDR2 as FQGNSA. Between the trimmed V and J ends, which lost 1 base and 6 bases, there was a span of 14 bases. The CDR3 spans 15 residues. The CDR3 bases are TGTGCCAGCAGCTTAGGCCGACAGGGAGGGGATACGCAGTATTTT. Translated, it gives CASSLGRQGGDTQYF.

This clone was recorded a few times. V usage is TRBV30 and J usage is TRBJ2-7; 9 bases agree with TRBD1. Losses at the gene ends were 1 base for V and 3 bases for J; bases not matched to a gene: 10. The germline gives CDR1 GTSNPN, CDR2 SVGIG (reference sequence). This CDR3 contains 16 residues. CDR3 in amino acids: CAWSATVGQGRYEQYF. CDR3 nucleotide sequence: TGTGCCTGGAGTGCGACGGTAGGACAGGGGCGCTACGAGCAGTACTTC. Drawing the rest from reference TRBV30 and TRBJ2-7, the complete variable domain is SQTIHQWPATLVQPVGSPLSLECTVEGTSNPNLYWYRQAAGRGLQLLFYSVGIGQISSEVPQNLSASRPQDRQFILSSKKLLLSDSGFYLCAWSATVGQGRYEQYFGPGTRLTVT.

The chain carries TRBV27 and TRBJ2-6; the match to TRBD1 covers 9 bases. V shed 5 bases, J shed 0 bases, and the junction held 11 bases outside the gene matches. Germline V gene sequence: CDR1 MNHEY, CDR2 SMNVEV (reference sequence). This CDR3 region has 19 residues. CDR3 sequence (DNA): TGTGCCAGCAGTACCAGGACCGGGACAGGGACCTCTGGGGCCAACGTCCTGACTTTC. Translating it yields CASSTRTGTGTSGANVLTF. The full variable domain, in which reference TRBV27 and TRBJ2-6 provide the parts outside the CDR3, is EAQVTQNPRYLITVTGKKLTVTCSQNMNHEYMSWYRQDPGLGLRQIYYSMNVEVTDKGDVPEGYKVSRKEKRNFPLILESPSPNQTSLYFCASSTRTGTGTSGANVLTFGAGSRLTVL.

This clone was seen a handful of times. The rearrangement joins TRBV5-4 to TRBJ2-7; 7 nucleotides align to TRBD1. The CDR3 length is 14 residues. The trim removed 4 bases at V and 5 bases at J, leaving 9 bases unmatched. CDR1 is SGHNT, CDR2 YYREEE, per germline (reference sequence). This chain's CDR3 is CASSLQTGPNEQYF. As DNA, the CDR3 is TGTGCCAGCAGCCTGCAGACAGGGCCCAACGAGCAGTACTTC.

The rearrangement joins TRBV9 to TRBJ2-3; D possibly corresponds to TRBD2 (5 bases). Trimming took off 4 bases at V and 4 bases at J, with 13 bases between the two ends. This CDR3 comprises 14 residues. Germline CDR1 SGDLS, CDR2 YYNGEE. In DNA form, the CDR3 reads TGTGCCAGCAGCTTCAGACATAGCGCAGATACGCAGTATTTT. Its translation: CASSFRHSADTQYF.

DNA for the CDR3: TGTGCCAGCAGTTACCGGACAGGGGATCAGCCCCAGCATTTT. Translating it yields CASSYRTGDQPQHF. The V call is TRBV6-5, the J call TRBJ1-5; 9 positions agree with TRBD1. V was clipped by 2 bases and J by 5 bases; unmatched bases: 1. CDR3 length: 14 amino acids. Per the germline V gene, CDR1 is MNHEY and CDR2 is SVGAGI.

This clone was counted many times. The genes are TRBV7-2 and TRBJ2-7; the match to TRBD1 covers 12 bases. With 4 bases clipped from V and 1 base from J, the junction kept 2 bases outside the gene matches. This CDR3 contains 15 residues. CDR1 and CDR2 from the germline V gene are SGHTA and FQGNSA. CDR3 in DNA: TGTGCCAGCAGCTCGGGACAGGGGGCTTCCTACGAGCAGTACTTC. As protein: CASSSGQGASYEQYF.

The rearrangement joins TRBV4-1 to TRBJ2-3; no definite D call. The CDR3 is 16 amino acids. The V and J ends lost 1 base and 1 base respectively, with 12 bases between them. CDR1 is MGHRA and CDR2 is YSYEKL in the germline V gene. In nucleotides, the CDR3 is TGCGCCAGCAGCCAAGGTCTAGATCCCGGCACAGATACGCAGTATTTT. Translation gives CASSQGLDPGTDTQYF.

This clone has a handful of counts. This chain uses TRBV6-1 with TRBJ2-7; 8 bases match TRBD1. V lost 5 bases to trimming and J lost 3 bases; unmatched junction nucleotides: 9. The CDR3 runs 15 residues. Germline loops: CDR1 MNHNS, CDR2 SASEGT. In DNA form, the CDR3 reads TGTGCCAGCAGTAAGACGACAGGGGCTGACTACGAGCAGTACTTC. It codes for CASSKTTGADYEQYF.

This clone was seen only a few times. The rearrangement uses TRBV2 and TRBJ2-5, with D perhaps TRBD1 or TRBD2 (5 bases each). CDR1 SNHLY and CDR2 FYNNEI come from the germline V gene. V was shortened by 7 bases and J by 7 bases, with 22 bases between the two germline ends. This CDR3 region has 15 residues. The CDR3 bases are TGTGCCAGCACCCCAAGGAGCGAGGGGTGGGGGACCCAGTACTTC. Its translation: CASTPRSEGWGTQYF.

DNA for the CDR3: TGTGCCAGCAGTTACGAGGGGCTAGGTGGAAACACCATATATTTT. The encoded protein is CASSYEGLGGNTIYF. The rearrangement joins TRBV6-6 to TRBJ1-3, with D possibly TRBD1 on 5 matching bases. Germline loops: CDR1 MNHNY, CDR2 SVGAGI (reference sequence). There are 15 residues in the CDR3. V dropped 2 bases and J dropped 3 bases, with 11 bases sitting between them.